A single sample gave rise to the 27 T cell receptor beta chains below, sequenced in a study of T cells in Graves' hyperthyroidism and ophthalmopathy. TCR beta CDR3 regions were amplified from RNA transcripts. Researchers ran a first-round RT-PCR on the TCR CDR3 using the HTBI primer set. TCRdb recomputed calls from the multiplex PCR reads with MiXCR, one row per CDR3 protein. The data show about 540,000 distinct CDR3 sequences, with roughly 50% seen just once and approximately 8.4% held by the top ten. The sequenced sample consisted of peripheral blood or thyroid tissue (not recorded which). Receptors originate from a woman aged 18-29 years with Graves' hyperthyroidism.

This chain uses TRBV7-9 with TRBJ1-1; the match to TRBD1 covers 8 bases. J was trimmed by 7 bases and V by 5 bases; bases with no gene match: 3. The CDR3 consists of 12 residues. The germline gives CDR1 SEHNR, CDR2 FQNEAQ (reference sequence). The CDR3 spells CASSVQGGEAFF. The CDR3 DNA reads TGTGCCAGCAGCGTACAGGGGGGTGAAGCTTTCTTT.

CDR3 residues: CSVATGGTEAFF. The CDR3, as DNA: TGCAGCGTAGCGACAGGGGGCACTGAAGCTTTCTTT. The gene calls are TRBV29-1 and TRBJ1-1; TRBD1 aligns across 9 bases. The V gene's germline CDR1 is SQVTM and CDR2 ANQGSEA. J was trimmed by 4 bases and V by 6 bases; bases with no gene match: 3. This CDR3 is 12 amino acids long.

This CDR3 reads CSSQTYEQYF. The DNA for the CDR3 is TGCAGCAGTCAAACCTACGAGCAGTACTTC. J is TRBJ2-7 and V is TRBV29-1; no clear D gene. The CDR3 loop spans 10 amino acids. Germline CDR1 is SQVTM and CDR2 is ANQGSEA. Deletions cut 8 bases from V and 2 bases from J, with 7 bases between.

This clonotype was detected many times. V usage is TRBV6-5 and J usage is TRBJ1-5; D not resolved. Trimming shortened V by 0 bases and J by 6 bases, and 6 bases separated the two germline ends. Germline V gene data show CDR1 as MNHEY and CDR2 as SVGAGI. This CDR3 spans 13 amino acids. CDR3 amino acids: CASSYSASQPQHF. For the CDR3, the DNA is TGTGCCAGCAGTTACTCCGCAAGTCAGCCCCAGCATTTT.

The chain links TRBV7-8 to TRBJ2-1, with D possibly being TRBD1 or TRBD2 (5 bases each). Germline CDR1 SGHVS, CDR2 FQNEAQ. CDR3 length equals 14 residues. Trimming shortened V by 3 bases and J by 6 bases, and 12 bases separated the two germline ends. CDR3 sequence (DNA): TGTGCCAGCAGCTTTCTGGGGGTTGGCAATGAGCAGTTCTTC. As protein: CASSFLGVGNEQFF.

This clonotype was seen a handful of times. V usage is TRBV3-1 and J usage is TRBJ2-7, with D perhaps matching TRBD1 (5 bases). With 0 bases removed from V and 7 bases from J, the gap between germline ends came to 7 bases. This CDR3 is built from 12 residues. Germline V gene data show CDR1 as LGHDT and CDR2 as YNNKEL (reference sequence). CDR3 bases: TGTGCCAGCAGCCAAGAGAAGGGGGAGCAGTACTTC. This gives the protein CASSQEKGEQYF.

Regarding this clonotype: This may be a read error: a much more frequent sequence differs by one nucleotide. The CDR3 is CAISGTSDNEQYF. The CDR3 coding sequence is TGTGCCATCAGCGGGACTAGCGACAATGAGCAGTACTTC. This sequence joins TRBV10-3 and TRBJ2-5; 10 bases line up with TRBD2. Germline V gene sequence: CDR1 ENHRY, CDR2 SYGVKD. Trimming removed 6 bases from V and 11 bases from J; junction bases left unmatched: 9. This CDR3 has 13 residues.

This clonotype was recorded many times. The chain combines TRBV29-1 with TRBJ1-3; possibly TRBD1 for D (5 bases). CDR3 length: 13 residues. With 2 bases removed from V and 2 bases from J, the gap between germline ends came to 7 bases. CDR1 is SQVTM, CDR2 ANQGSEA, per germline. CDR3 residues: CSVEWGAGNTIYF. In DNA form, the CDR3 reads TGCAGCGTTGAATGGGGCGCTGGAAACACCATATATTTT.

This clonotype was detected many times. V and J are TRBV20-1 and TRBJ1-3; D not resolved. Trimming stripped 2 bases from V and 8 bases from J, with 10 bases between. CDR3 length: 12 residues. Germline V gives CDR1 DFQATT, CDR2 SNEGSKA (reference sequence). The CDR3 here is CSARTSGYTIYF. CDR3 sequence (DNA): TGCAGTGCTAGAACCTCTGGTTACACCATATATTTT.

This chain connects TRBV25-1 to TRBJ1-5; D not resolved. Germline V CDR1 and CDR2: MGHDK, SYGVNS. The CDR3 is 16 amino acids. CDR3 protein: CARDFKGERGNQPQHF. The CDR3 region has the DNA TGTGCTAGAGATTTCAAGGGAGAAAGGGGCAATCAGCCCCAGCATTTT.

This clonotype came up many times. The chain uses TRBV4-1 and TRBJ2-2; no clear D gene. V lost 1 base and J 3 bases, leaving 9 bases between the germline ends. CDR1 and CDR2 (germline): MGHRA, YSYEKL. This CDR3 contains 15 residues. DNA for the CDR3: TGCGCCAGCAGCCAAGGGGCTCGCGACACCGGGGAGCTGTTTTTT. Translation gives CASSQGARDTGELFF.

This clonotype was seen many times. The chain employs TRBV2 and TRBJ2-6, with 12 bases fitting TRBD2. Germline V gene lookup returns CDR1 SNHLY and CDR2 FYNNEI. With V trimmed by 6 bases and J by 0 bases, 6 bases remained unmatched. The CDR3 has 18 amino acids. The DNA for the CDR3 is TGTGCCAGCAGGATCCAACTAGCGGGAGGCTCTGGGGCCAACGTCCTGACTTTC. Protein: CASRIQLAGGSGANVLTF.

CDR3: CAISDYGPIGTEAFF. CDR3 coding DNA: TGTGCCATCAGTGACTACGGACCTATTGGCACTGAAGCTTTCTTT. The V and J genes are TRBV10-3 and TRBJ1-1; D unresolved. Germline V lookup: CDR1 ENHRY, CDR2 SYGVKD. Between the trimmed V and J ends, which lost 3 bases and 4 bases, there was a span of 15 bases. CDR3 size: 15 residues.

This clonotype was counted ten times or more. The gene calls are TRBV12-3 or TRBV12-4 and TRBJ1-1, with TRBD1 matching 8 bases. Trimming at V came to 6 bases and at J to 10 bases, leaving 10 bases not matched to a gene. CDR3 length: 13 amino acids. In DNA, the CDR3 is TGTGCCAGCAGCCGCGGGACAGGCCAAGCAGCTTTCTTT. It specifies CASSRGTGQAAFF.

This clonotype occurred many times. This chain links TRBV7-8 with TRBJ1-2; D is possibly TRBD1 (5 bases). With 5 bases removed from V and 8 bases from J, the gap between germline ends came to 12 bases. The CDR3 totals 12 residues. The germline gives CDR1 SGHVS, CDR2 FQNEAQ. CDR3 sequence: CASSIQGWGYTF. CDR3 in DNA: TGTGCCAGCAGCATTCAGGGCTGGGGCTACACCTTC. Variable domain in full (rest from reference TRBV7-8 and TRBJ1-2): GAGVSQSPRYKVAKRGQDVALRCDPISGHVSLFWYQQALGQGPEFLTYFQNEAQLDKSGLPSDRFFAERPEGSVSTLKIQRTQQEDSAVYLCASSIQGWGYTFGSGTRLTVV.

This rearrangement joins TRBV29-1 to TRBJ2-7; 9 nucleotides agree with TRBD2. The CDR3 has 17 amino acids. Per germline, CDR1 SQVTM and CDR2 ANQGSEA. V dropped 3 bases and J dropped 3; count of bases not matched to a gene: 15. CDR3 sequence (DNA): TGCAGCGTTGAGGCTCCGACGGGCCTAGCGGGATTCTACGAGCAGTACTTC. Protein product: CSVEAPTGLAGFYEQYF.

The CDR3 region is CATAERGYSNQPQHF. The CDR3, as DNA: TGTGCCACCGCGGAACGAGGGTATAGCAATCAGCCCCAGCATTTT. The chain employs TRBV19 and TRBJ1-5; D is undetermined. CDR3 length: 15 amino acids. Germline V gives CDR1 LNHDA, CDR2 SQIVND (reference sequence). V was pared by 10 bases and J by 0 bases, with 16 bases between.

The V gene is TRBV10-3, the J gene TRBJ2-7; 13 nucleotides line up with TRBD2. CDR1 and CDR2 from the germline V gene are ENHRY and SYGVKD. J was trimmed by 2 bases and V by 6 bases; bases with no gene match: 1. The CDR3 is 14 residues long. The CDR3 nucleotides are TGTGCCATCAGGGGACTAGCGGGAACCTACGAGCAGTACTTC. Translated, it gives CAIRGLAGTYEQYF.

Notes on this clonotype: Compared with germline, one end of the junction differs, possibly owing to a read error. The chain recombines TRBV7-9 with TRBJ2-2, with D possibly being TRBD2 (5 bases). CDR3 size: 18 residues. The V gene's germline CDR1 is SEHNR and CDR2 FQNEAQ (reference sequence). Here the CDR3 DNA reads TGTGCCAGCAGCCCGAGCGCCGGCGTGCGCGCGAACACCGGGGAGCCGTTTTTT. Translating it yields CASSPSAGVRANTGEPFF.

This clonotype came up many times. The chain recombines TRBV19 with TRBJ1-1, with D possibly TRBD1 on 6 matching bases. This CDR3 is 14 amino acids long. V was pared by 3 bases and J by 1 base, with 9 bases between. CDR1 LNHDA and CDR2 SQIVND come from the germline V gene (reference sequence). CDR3 nucleotides: TGTGCCAGTAGTATTGGACAGACGAACACTGAAGCTTTCTTT. This gives the protein CASSIGQTNTEAFF.

The CDR3 reads CAISGGPRERGEQYF. DNA of the CDR3: TGTGCCATCAGCGGGGGTCCCAGGGAGAGAGGCGAGCAGTACTTC. The chain uses TRBV10-3 and TRBJ2-7; TRBD2 might be the D (6 bases). The V end was cut by 6 bases, the J end by 6 bases, with 21 bases between. This CDR3 contains 15 residues. The germline CDR1 and CDR2 sequences are ENHRY and SYGVKD.

The chain links TRBV7-2 to TRBJ2-7, with D possibly matching TRBD2 (5 bases). The CDR3 covers 14 residues. Germline V gene sequence: CDR1 SGHTA, CDR2 FQGNSA. Trimming stripped 6 bases from V and 5 bases from J, with 17 bases between. CDR3 nucleotides: TGTGCCAGCAGAGGGTTCCGGGAAAGCAACGAGCAGTACTTC. This codes for CASRGFRESNEQYF.

This clonotype has just a few counts. The gene calls are TRBV7-9 and TRBJ1-1; perhaps TRBD1 as D (5 bases). With 3 bases removed from V and 3 bases from J, the gap between germline ends came to 14 bases. Germline CDR1 and CDR2: SEHNR and FQNEAQ (reference sequence). The CDR3 has 15 residues. Here the CDR3 DNA reads TGTGCCAGCAGCTTCAGGGCCCGGGGGGACACTGAAGCTTTCTTT. Protein sequence: CASSFRARGDTEAFF.

The chain uses TRBV12-5 and TRBJ1-5, with no clear D. Germline loops: CDR1 LGHNT, CDR2 FRNRAP. V lost 0 bases to trimming and J lost 5 bases, with 17 bases between them. The CDR3 sequence is 17 residues long. CDR3 amino acids: CASGLVLGSLGYQPQHF. In nucleotides, the CDR3 is TGTGCTAGTGGTTTGGTACTGGGGAGTCTGGGGTATCAGCCCCAGCATTTT.

The J gene is TRBJ2-3, the V gene TRBV2; perhaps TRBD1 as D (6 bases). The V gene lost 6 bases and the J gene lost 2 bases, with 30 bases spanning the gap. This CDR3 spans 20 amino acids. Germline CDR1 is SNHLY and CDR2 is FYNNEI. The CDR3 loop reads CASRGGQRPTPNSYTDTQYF. CDR3 DNA: TGTGCCAGCAGAGGAGGACAGCGACCCACGCCAAATAGTTACACAGATACGCAGTATTTT.

This clonotype was observed once. The chain combines TRBV7-4 with TRBJ1-2; TRBD1 might be the D (5 bases). V lost 5 bases, J lost 0 bases, and 19 bases lay in between. The germline V gene encodes CDR1 SGHVT and CDR2 SQSDAQ. The CDR3 is made up of 17 amino acids. CDR3: CASSVIMAGPPNYGYTF. CDR3 coding DNA: TGTGCCAGCAGCGTTATCATGGCGGGGCCGCCTAACTATGGCTACACCTTC. Together with reference TRBV7-4 and TRBJ1-2, the CDR3 gives the full variable domain: GAGVSQSPRYKVAKRGRDVALRCDSISGHVTLYWYRQTLGQGSEVLTYSQSDAQRDKSGRPSGRFSAERPERSVSTLKIQRTEQGDSAVYLCASSVIMAGPPNYGYTFGSGTRLTVV.

The V gene is TRBV20-1, the J gene TRBJ2-5, with 10 bases lining up with TRBD2. Germline V gene sequence: CDR1 DFQATT, CDR2 SNEGSKA (reference sequence). Trimming cost V 3 bases and J 7 bases; bases outside gene matches: 5. CDR3 length equals 13 residues. Written as DNA, the CDR3 is TGCAGTGCTAGCGGGACTAGCGTCGCGACCCAGTACTTC. Its translation is CSASGTSVATQYF.